What follows describes a single T cell receptor beta chain. Its antigen remains unidentified. This sample was taken from a study of cytomegalovirus exposure and HLA in healthy donors. Study-wide results and limits: Cytomegalovirus association was assigned to about 150 TCR beta chains. The TCR clusters that emerged in the first cohort tended, a later analysis found, to co-occur in the 110 or so validation repertoires. Diagnosis of cytomegalovirus status made by the classifier reportedly showed high specificity and sensitivity.

Profiled with immunoSEQ multiplex PCR; TCRdb holds only in-frame clones, not every one. The data contain approximately 160,000 clones, roughly 91% of them seen just once; the ten biggest clones take up about 3.1%. The CDR3 has 13 residues. The ends were cut back, 5 bases at V and 2 bases at J, with 10 bases in the middle. CDR1 and CDR2 (germline): SEHNR, FQNEAQ (reference sequence). The validation cohort, a group of 90 to 150 subjects, included the donors and was separate from the roughly 600-subject first cohort. The chain uses TRBV7-9 and TRBJ2-7, with D maybe TRBD2 (6 bases). Sequenced input: PBMCs. This receptor was taken from a woman between 18 and 29 years old in good health and CMV-seropositive. The CDR3 coding sequence is TGTGCCAGCAGCCCCGGAGGGACCTACGAGCAGTACTTC. The encoded protein is CASSPGGTYEQYF.